Described below is a single T cell receptor beta chain sequence and its context. These data belong to a study of regulatory T cells in long-lasting Graves disease. Arm-PCR of CDR3 regions and iRepertoire HTBI primers were used to build TCR beta libraries. TCRdb fed the multiplex PCR reads into MiXCR, producing one record per CDR3 protein. There are roughly 320,000 distinct CDR3 sequences in the sample; approximately 15% occur only once, and roughly 27% lies in the top ten. CDR1 SGHRS and CDR2 YFSETQ come from the germline V gene. V shed 3 bases and J shed 4 bases, with 16 bases lying between them. The CDR3 is 15 residues long. Time point indicated: newly diagnosed GD, antithyroid drugs for less than 3 months. The TCR library was prepared using RNA isolated from PBMCs. In addition, the sample was reused for a study of T cells in Graves' hyperthyroidism and ophthalmopathy. That report adds: The model anticipated ophthalmopathy a median 6.5 months pre-onset.

The V call is TRBV5-1, the J call TRBJ1-1; the D is unclear. Material: peripheral blood mononuclear cells (PBMCs), obtained at new diagnosis, from a patient treated with antithyroid drugs. This clonotype originated in a middle-aged man with Graves disease. CDR3 in amino acids: CASSSASNSLTEAFF. In nucleotides, the CDR3 is TGCGCCAGCAGCTCCGCATCGAATAGTCTCACTGAAGCTTTCTTT.